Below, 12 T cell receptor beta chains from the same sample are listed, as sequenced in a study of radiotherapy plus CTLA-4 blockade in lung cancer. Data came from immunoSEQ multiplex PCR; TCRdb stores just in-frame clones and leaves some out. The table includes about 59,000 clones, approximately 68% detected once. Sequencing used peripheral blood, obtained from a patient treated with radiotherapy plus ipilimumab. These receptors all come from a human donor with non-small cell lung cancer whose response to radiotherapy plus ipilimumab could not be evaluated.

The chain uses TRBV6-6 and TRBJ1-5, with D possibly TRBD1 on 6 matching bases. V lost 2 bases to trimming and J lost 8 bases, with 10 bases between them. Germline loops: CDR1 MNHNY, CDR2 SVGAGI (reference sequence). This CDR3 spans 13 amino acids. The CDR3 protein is CASSYGRGKPQHF. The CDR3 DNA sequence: TGTGCCAGCAGTTACGGCAGGGGTAAGCCCCAGCATTTT.

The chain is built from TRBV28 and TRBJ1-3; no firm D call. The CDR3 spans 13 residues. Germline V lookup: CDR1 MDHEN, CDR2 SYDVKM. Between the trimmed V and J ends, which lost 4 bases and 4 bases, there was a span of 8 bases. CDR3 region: CASSSRGGNTIYF. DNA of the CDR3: TGTGCCAGCAGTTCGCGGGGAGGAAACACCATATATTTT. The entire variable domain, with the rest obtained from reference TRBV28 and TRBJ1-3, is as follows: DVKVTQSSRYLVKRTGEKVFLECVQDMDHENMFWYRQDPGLGLRLIYFSYDVKMKEKGDIPEGYSVSREKKERFSLILESASTNQTSMYLCASSSRGGNTIYFGEGSWLTVV.

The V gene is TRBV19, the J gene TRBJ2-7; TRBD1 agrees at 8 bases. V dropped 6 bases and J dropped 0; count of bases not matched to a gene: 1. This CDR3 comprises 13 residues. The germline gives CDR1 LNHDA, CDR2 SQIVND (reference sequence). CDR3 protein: CASRGTGSYEQYF. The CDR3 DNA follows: TGTGCCAGTAGGGGGACAGGCTCCTACGAGCAGTACTTC.

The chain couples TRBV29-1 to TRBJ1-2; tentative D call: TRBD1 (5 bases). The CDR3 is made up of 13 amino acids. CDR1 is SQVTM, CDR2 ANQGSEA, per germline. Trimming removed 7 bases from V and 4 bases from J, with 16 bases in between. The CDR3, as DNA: TGCAGCGCCGAAACCGGGCAGGGCTATGGCTACACCTTC. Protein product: CSAETGQGYGYTF.

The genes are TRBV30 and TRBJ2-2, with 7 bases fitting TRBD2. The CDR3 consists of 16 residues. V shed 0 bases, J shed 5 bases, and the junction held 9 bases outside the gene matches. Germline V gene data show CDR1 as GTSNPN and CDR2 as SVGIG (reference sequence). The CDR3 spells CAWSVWEGRGTGELFF. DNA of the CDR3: TGTGCCTGGAGTGTGTGGGAGGGCCGGGGGACCGGGGAGCTGTTTTTT.

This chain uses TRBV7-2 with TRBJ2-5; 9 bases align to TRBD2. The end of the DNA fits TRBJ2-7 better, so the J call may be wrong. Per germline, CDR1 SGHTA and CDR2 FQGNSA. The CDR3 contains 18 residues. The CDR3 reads CASSSLPPSGVSSYEQYF. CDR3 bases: TGTGCCAGCAGCTCCCTCCCCCCTAGCGGGGTAAGCTCCTACGAGCAGTACTTC.

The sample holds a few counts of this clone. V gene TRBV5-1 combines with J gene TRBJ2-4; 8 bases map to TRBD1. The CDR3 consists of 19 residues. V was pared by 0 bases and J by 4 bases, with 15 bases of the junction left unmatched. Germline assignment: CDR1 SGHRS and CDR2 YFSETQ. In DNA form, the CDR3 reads TGCGCCAGCAGCTTGGCCACCCCCAGCCCGGGACAGGAGAAAAACATTCAGTACTTC. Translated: CASSLATPSPGQEKNIQYF. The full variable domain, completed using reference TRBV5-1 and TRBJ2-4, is KAGVTQTPRYLIKTRGQQVTLSCSPISGHRSVSWYQQTPGQGLQFLFEYFSETQRNKGNFPGRFSGRQFSNSRSEMNVSTLELGDSALYLCASSLATPSPGQEKNIQYFGAGTRLSVL.

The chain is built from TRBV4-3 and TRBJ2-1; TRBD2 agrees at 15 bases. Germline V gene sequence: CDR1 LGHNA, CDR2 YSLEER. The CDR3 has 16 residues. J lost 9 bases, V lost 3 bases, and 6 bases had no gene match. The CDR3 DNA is TGCGCCAGCAGCCAGTCCGGGACTAGCGGGGGGAGTGAGCAGTTCTTC. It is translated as CASSQSGTSGGSEQFF.

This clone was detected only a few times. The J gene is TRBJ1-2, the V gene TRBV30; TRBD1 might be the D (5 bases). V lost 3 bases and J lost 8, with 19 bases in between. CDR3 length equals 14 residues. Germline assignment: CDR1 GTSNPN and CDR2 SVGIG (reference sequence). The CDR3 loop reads CAWRSTGVREGYTF. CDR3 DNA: TGTGCCTGGAGGTCCACGGGGGTTCGGGAAGGCTACACCTTC.

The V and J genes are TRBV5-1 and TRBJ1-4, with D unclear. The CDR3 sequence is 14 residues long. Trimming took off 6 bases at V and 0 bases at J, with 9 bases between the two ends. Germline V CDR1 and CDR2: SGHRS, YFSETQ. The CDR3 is CASTTDATNEKLFF. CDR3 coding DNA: TGCGCCAGCACAACAGATGCAACTAATGAAAAACTGTTTTTT.

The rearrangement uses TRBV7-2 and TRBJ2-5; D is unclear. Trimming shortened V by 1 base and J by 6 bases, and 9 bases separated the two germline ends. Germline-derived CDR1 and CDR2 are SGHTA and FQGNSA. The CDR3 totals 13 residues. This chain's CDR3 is CASSLESEKTQYF. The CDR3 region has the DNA TGTGCCAGCAGCTTAGAATCCGAGAAGACCCAGTACTTC.

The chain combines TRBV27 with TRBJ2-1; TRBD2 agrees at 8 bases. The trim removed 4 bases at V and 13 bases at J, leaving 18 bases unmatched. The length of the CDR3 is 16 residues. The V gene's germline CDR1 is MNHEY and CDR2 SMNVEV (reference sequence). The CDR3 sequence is CASSSTVGLAGSTQFF. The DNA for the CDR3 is TGTGCCAGCAGTTCTACGGTTGGGCTAGCGGGCTCGACCCAGTTCTTC.